A selection of T cell receptor beta chains follows, all from one sample in a study of CD8 T cells in Susac syndrome. From the immunoSEQ multiplex PCR reads, TCRdb called clonotypes with MiXCR, one entry per CDR3 protein. The profile shows about 120,000 distinct CDR3 sequences, 85% to 95% of them singletons. The sequenced sample was CD8+ T cells from PBMCs. These receptors were collected from a human donor with Susac syndrome. Each CDR3 is given with its conserved first and last residue. Fields, in order: D gene, V gene, J gene, CDR3 DNA, CDR3 protein. D genes are given only for firm matches.

TRBD1	TRBV2	TRBJ1-1	TGTGCCAGCAGTTTCACAGGGGCCCTCGAAGCTTTCTTT	CASSFTGALEAFF
.	TRBV27	TRBJ2-7	TGTGCCAGCAGGTACGGGAGCTCCTACGAGCAGTACTTC	CASRYGSSYEQYF
TRBD2	TRBV5-6	TRBJ2-5	TGTGCCAGCAGCTTGGCGTCTAGCGGAGATCAAGAGACCCAGTACTTC	CASSLASSGDQETQYF
.	TRBV5-1	TRBJ1-1	TGCGCCAGCAGCTTGGAGGGTTATACAGGCATGAACACTGAAGCTTTCTTT	CASSLEGYTGMNTEAFF
.	TRBV19	TRBJ2-1	TGTGCCAGTAGTATGGGTGAGGGCTTTGAGCAGTTCTTC	CASSMGEGFEQFF
.	TRBV9	TRBJ1-1	TGTGCCAGCAGCGTTACTGCCCGTCCCGGGGGGCGAACTGAAGCTTTCTTT	CASSVTARPGGRTEAFF
.	TRBV7-8	TRBJ1-5	TGTGCCAGCAGCCACAGCTACAATCAGCCCCAGCATTTT	CASSHSYNQPQHF
.	TRBV6-5	TRBJ1-1	TGTGCCACCCGCCCCTATTCGGGGTTGAGCACTGAAGCTTTCTTT	CATRPYSGLSTEAFF
.	TRBV5-1	TRBJ2-2	TGCGCCAGCAGCTTGGCGCTTTCCACCGGGGAGCTGTTTTTT	CASSLALSTGELFF
TRBD1	TRBV13	TRBJ2-1	TGTGCCAGCAGCTTACTGGGACAGGGGAACAATGAGCAGTTCTTC	CASSLLGQGNNEQFF